This T cell receptor beta chain was observed in a study of blood T cell repertoires in COVID-19. This CDR3 comprises 15 residues. The ends were cut back, 5 bases at V and 5 bases at J, with 18 bases in the middle. Germline CDR1 and CDR2: MDHEN and SYDVKM. The repertoire was sequenced with immunoSEQ multiplex PCR; TCRdb's copy has only in-frame clones and lacks some. This table holds tens of thousands of clones, about nine tenths found once. This clonotype was obtained from an elderly woman with active COVID-19. Sequencing was carried out using peripheral blood. The V gene is TRBV28, the J gene TRBJ2-5, with D tentatively TRBD1 (6 bases). CDR3 nucleotide sequence: TGTGCCAGCAGTCTAACACGACAGGTGGGGGAGACCCAGTACTTC. Translation: CASSLTRQVGETQYF.